This T cell receptor beta chain was retrieved from a study of breast tumors, draining lymph nodes, adjacent tissues. Study-wide results and limits: Luminal-like breast cancer showed significantly higher tumor–nontumor repertoire similarity than basal-like.

This clonotype occurred many times. What it recognizes is unknown. Germline V gene lookup returns CDR1 DFQATT and CDR2 SNEGSKA (reference sequence). CDR3 length equals 15 residues. V was trimmed by 0 bases and J by 8 bases, leaving 16 bases between them. TCRdb re-called the multiplex PCR reads with MiXCR, one entry per CDR3 protein. The repertoire includes about 230,000 distinct CDR3 sequences, approximately 29% of them detected once, and approximately 1.5% sits in the top ten. Samples came from axillary lymph nodes draining the breast cancer. Sequences were obtained from axillary lymph node tissue. The receptor was isolated from a female donor with breast cancer. Some clones in this sample may be carry-over from other donors' samples. The chain recombines TRBV20-1 with TRBJ1-4; D unclear. The CDR3 spells CSAREPDRLREKLFF. The DNA of the CDR3 is TGCAGTGCTAGAGAACCCGACCGCTTGAGGGAAAAACTGTTTTTT.